This T cell receptor beta chain was found in a study of T cell responses to AZD1222 COVID-19 vaccine. Points from the study as a whole: Of spike-specific TCRs, nearly half reportedly target regions left unmutated in variants. The donors showed a predominance of white British ancestry and of females, with possible underestimation of clonal diversity.

In regard to this clone: Its antigen is still unknown.

CDR3 size: 14 residues. Repertoires were generated with immunoSEQ multiplex PCR, while TCRdb's copy carries only in-frame clones and drops some. The sample consists of 150,000 to 200,000 clones, approximately 88% of them appearing once. The sequenced sample was peripheral blood, obtained 28 days after the second AZD1222 dose. The chain has TRBV21-1 and TRBJ1-2; the table gives TRBD1 as D, unverified against the DNA. TRBV21-1 is noted as a pseudogene. This sequence was found in an adult who received the AZD1222 COVID-19 vaccine. CDR3 coding DNA: TGTGCCAGCGGCCGGGACAGGGGCGGGGGTGGCTACACCTTC. Residues: CASGRDRGGGGYTF.